The rows below give T cell receptor beta chains drawn from one sample of a study of cytomegalovirus exposure and HLA in healthy donors. Sequencing used immunoSEQ multiplex PCR; TCRdb keeps in-frame clones, though not all of them. The data hold 220,000 or so clones, with about 70% observed a single time. Sequenced material: PBMCs. These receptors all stem from a woman in her 30s in good health and CMV-seronegative. Both conserved end residues are part of each CDR3.

v_call cdr3_aa
TRBV5-6 CASSLGLAQAGQFF
TRBV19 CASTDTSLWNQPQHF
TRBV11-3 CASSSALNEQFF
TRBV19 CASRRTVGYGYTF
TRBV7-9 CASSGSGGETQYF
TRBV2 CASSEALNEKLFF
TRBV27 CASSLQGLAGRTDTQYF
TRBV9 CASSVDRVAETQYF
TRBV4-1 CASSLGPGIQETQYF
TRBV7-3 CASSYGGRDTQYF
TRBV7-9 CASSLPNSPLHF
TRBV11-2 CASSFVSTGETQYF
TRBV2 CASRGYRDQNIQYF
TRBV5-1 CASSLDGVGSPLHF
TRBV6-6 CASSYMTGGGYEQYF
TRBV7-8 CASSRDYSERYNEQFF
TRBV7-9 CASSPRDRSIDTQYF
TRBV15 CATSRGQQGALSAQHF
TRBV5-1 CASKDEGRGTEAFF
TRBV5-4 CASRRDRLNTEAFF
TRBV6-6 CASSLGEGGTEAFF
TRBV2 CASSEQGQGARYLQSPLHF
TRBV4-1 CASSPGYNEQFF
TRBV7-3 CASRGQGGSYNEQFF
TRBV6-5 CASSYGDYKLYNEQFF
TRBV2 CVSNLSGRDRVTYEQYF
TRBV7-2 CASSLTGGGYTF
TRBV4-3 CASSHGRGIRNQPQHF
TRBV15 CATSRDWVVAVAKNIQYF
TRBV7-9 CASSSGQGARYEQYF
TRBV6-6 CASSSGGPNYGYTF